The entry that follows covers one TCR beta chain sequence. Its antigen is unknown. The quantity of total RNA per TCR library was approximately 3,300 ng. Samples each yielded cDNA through eight separate reactions. One entry per CDR3 protein, without DNA, is what TCRdb gives after re-calling the 5' RACE reads. This sample's clone table lists 90,000 to 110,000 distinct CDR3 sequences. The data were obtained in a study of monozygotic twins with inflammatory bowel disease. Notes on the study in general: IBD patients displayed reduced TCRbeta diversity (inverse Simpson) when set against healthy co-twins.

Per donor, less than 3 ml of blood was collected and frozen. Germline assignment: CDR1 SGHDT and CDR2 YYEEEE. The CDR3 spans 15 residues. Sequenced: blood. The gene calls are TRBV5-6 and TRBJ1-1; TCRdb's D gene call, TRBD1, goes unchecked for lack of DNA. The receptor comes from a human donor with ulcerative colitis or Crohn's disease, or a healthy co-twin of an affected twin (not recorded which). This CDR3 is CASRDTGRGHTEAFF.